This T cell receptor (beta chain) was captured in a study of identical twins (dated by TCRdb to the mid-2010s). Study-wide context: TCR alpha and beta repertoires from monozygotic twins, unrelated adults of various ages and cord blood were deep-sequenced to test whether fetal clonotypes persist. To rule out contamination, replicate twin experiments were performed at different times with different library preparation protocols. Broader findings and caveats from the paper: Compared with coincidental sharing between unrelated individuals, out-of-frame TCR alpha sequences shared between twins had an excess of sequences with low generation probability. Fewer insertions were carried by abundant cord blood beta clonotypes, a similar but weaker trend appeared in young adult naive repertoires, and no such trend appeared in memory repertoires. Excess twin sharing in beta out-of-frame sequences was weaker because fewer shared sequences lowered the signal-to-noise ratio. Out-of-frame TCR alpha sharing in monozygotic twins was systematically underestimated by recombination models, whereas sharing between unrelated individuals was in agreement with the recombination models. Zero-insertion analyses could be partly confounded by invariant T cells such as MAIT and iNKT, though diverse VJ usage argued against such confounding for most clonotypes. Because the same donors could not be followed over many years, conclusions were based on cross-sectional statistical analysis.

There are a few counts of this clonotype. The antigen it recognizes is unknown. The sample holds no much larger clone one base away, and base qualities are not on file. Reading the germline V gene gives CDR1 MNHEY and CDR2 SVGEGT. The CDR3 contains 13 residues, cysteine and phenylalanine counted. The CDR3 DNA has 39 bases and is translated from base 1. The junction shows trimming of 0 bases on V and 4 bases on J, plus 6 bases between the germline ends. Receptor libraries were prepared by 5' RACE. Sequenced using an Illumina HiSeq 2000. A universal primer binding site was introduced by template switching, and a unique molecular identifier was present in the final cDNA, enabling accurate counting of TCR cDNA molecules. Specific primers in the conserved constant-segment region were used to synthesize first-strand cDNA for TCR alpha and beta chains. To control for contamination, every cDNA library carried two barcodes: a SMART-Mk sample barcode plus Illumina barcodes. TruSeq adapter sequences, together with Illumina sample barcodes, were added in two successive PCR steps. Sequencing of the TCR alpha and beta cDNA libraries was done on the Illumina HiSeq platform using custom primers. Processing in the source paper ran as follows. MiGEC processed the raw reads to extract unique molecular identifiers, while MiXCR was used to determine the CDR3 positions. For each individual, recombination models were inferred using an EM algorithm with the repgenHMM and IGoR tools. Shared clonotypes were analyzed with the tcR package in R, and sharing was normalized by the product of cloneset sizes. To study raw recombination without the effects of thymic and clonal selection, out-of-frame nonproductive sequences were analyzed. TCRdb ran its own pipeline on the public reads, namely fastp trimming at Q25 and MiXCR clone calling, and kept in-frame beta chains. All rows with the same CDR3 protein become a single entry with the most common DNA and genes. TCRdb, rather than the study authors, made the V and J calls. The sample table contains about 300,000 distinct CDR3 sequences; only one count was recorded for 9% to 15% of them. Clones ranked in the top ten supply about 7% of the sample.

Every donor was a healthy Caucasian. Three pairs of female monozygotic twins, all aged roughly 18 to 29 years, were included in the twin cohort. CD4+ and CD8+ T cell populations were isolated with positive isolation kits from Invitrogen. A further study also used this sample, focusing on yellow fever vaccine responses in identical twins. As noted in the second study: The authors reported that the T cell response to vaccination in identical twins appeared partly convergent and partly personalized. The study precisely tracked vaccine-responding T cell clones in identical twins.

The material sequenced was CD8+ T cells sorted from blood. The source is a woman aged 18-29 years in good health. Recombination linked TRBV6-2 or TRBV6-3 to TRBJ1-2; the D gene remains uncertain. DNA sequence: TGTGCCAGCAGTTACTCGGCAGGCTATGGCTACACCTTC. Translated, it gives CASSYSAGYGYTF.